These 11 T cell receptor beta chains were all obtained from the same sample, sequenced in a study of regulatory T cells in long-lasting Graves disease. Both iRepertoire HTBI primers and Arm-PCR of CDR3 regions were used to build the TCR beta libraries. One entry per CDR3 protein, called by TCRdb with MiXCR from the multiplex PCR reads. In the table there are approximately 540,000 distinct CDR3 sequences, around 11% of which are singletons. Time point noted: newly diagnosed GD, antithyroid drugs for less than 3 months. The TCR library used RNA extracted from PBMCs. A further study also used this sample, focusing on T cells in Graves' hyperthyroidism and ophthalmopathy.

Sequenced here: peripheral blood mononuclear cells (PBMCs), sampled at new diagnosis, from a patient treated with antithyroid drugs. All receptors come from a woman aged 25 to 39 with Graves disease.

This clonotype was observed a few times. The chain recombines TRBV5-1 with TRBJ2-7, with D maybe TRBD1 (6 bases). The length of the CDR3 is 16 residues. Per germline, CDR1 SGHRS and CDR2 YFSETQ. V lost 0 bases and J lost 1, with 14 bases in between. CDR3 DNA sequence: TGCGCCAGCAGCTTGGCGGCCAGGGGAACATCCTACGAGCAGTACTTC. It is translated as CASSLAARGTSYEQYF.

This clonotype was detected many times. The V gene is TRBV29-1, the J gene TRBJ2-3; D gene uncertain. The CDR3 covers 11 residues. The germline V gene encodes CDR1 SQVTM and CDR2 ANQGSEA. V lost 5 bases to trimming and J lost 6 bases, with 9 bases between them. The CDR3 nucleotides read TGCAGCGTTACGAGGTGGGATACGCAGTATTTT. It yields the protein CSVTRWDTQYF.

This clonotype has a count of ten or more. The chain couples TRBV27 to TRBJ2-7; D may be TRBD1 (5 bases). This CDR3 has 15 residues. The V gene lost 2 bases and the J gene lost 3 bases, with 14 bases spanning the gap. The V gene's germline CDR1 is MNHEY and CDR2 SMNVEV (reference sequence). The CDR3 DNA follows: TGTGCCAGCAGTTTAGGGGCAGGGAAGAACTACGAGCAGTACTTC. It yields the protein CASSLGAGKNYEQYF.

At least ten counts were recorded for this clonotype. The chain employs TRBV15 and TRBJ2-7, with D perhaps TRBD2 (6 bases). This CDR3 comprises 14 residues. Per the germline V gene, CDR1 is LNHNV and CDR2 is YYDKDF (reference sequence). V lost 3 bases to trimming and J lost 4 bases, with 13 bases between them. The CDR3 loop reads CATSSRAGLYEQYF. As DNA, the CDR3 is TGTGCCACCAGCAGCCGCGCGGGGCTGTACGAGCAGTACTTC.

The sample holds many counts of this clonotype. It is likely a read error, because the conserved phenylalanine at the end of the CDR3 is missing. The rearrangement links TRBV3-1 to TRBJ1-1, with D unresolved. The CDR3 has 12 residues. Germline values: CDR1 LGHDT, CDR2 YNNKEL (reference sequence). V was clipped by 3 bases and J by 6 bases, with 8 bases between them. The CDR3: CASSHTWAEAFL. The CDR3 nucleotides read TGTGCCAGCAGCCACACCTGGGCTGAAGCTTTCCTT.

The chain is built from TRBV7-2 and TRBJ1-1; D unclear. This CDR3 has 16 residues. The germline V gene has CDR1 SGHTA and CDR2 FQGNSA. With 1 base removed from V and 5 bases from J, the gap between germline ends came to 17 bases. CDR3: CASSLEGFGAGTEAFF. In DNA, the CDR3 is TGTGCCAGCAGCTTAGAGGGATTTGGAGCGGGAACTGAAGCTTTCTTT.

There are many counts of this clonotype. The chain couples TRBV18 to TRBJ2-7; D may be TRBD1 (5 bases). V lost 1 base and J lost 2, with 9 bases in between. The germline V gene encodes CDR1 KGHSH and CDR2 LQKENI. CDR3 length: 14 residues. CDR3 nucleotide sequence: TGTGCCAGCTCACCACGCGGCAGGGCCTACGAGCAGTACTTC. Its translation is CASSPRGRAYEQYF.

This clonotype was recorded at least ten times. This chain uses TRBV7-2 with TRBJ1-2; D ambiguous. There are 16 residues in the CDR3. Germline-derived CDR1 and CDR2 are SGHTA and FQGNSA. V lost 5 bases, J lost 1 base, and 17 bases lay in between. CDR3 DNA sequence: TGTGCCAGCAGCCCGTCTTACGGTTTGGTTAACTATGGCTACACCTTC. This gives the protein CASSPSYGLVNYGYTF.

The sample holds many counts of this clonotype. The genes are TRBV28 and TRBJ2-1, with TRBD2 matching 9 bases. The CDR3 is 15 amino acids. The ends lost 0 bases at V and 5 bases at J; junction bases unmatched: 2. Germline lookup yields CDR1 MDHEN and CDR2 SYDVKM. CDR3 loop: CASSLWREGHNEQFF. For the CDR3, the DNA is TGTGCCAGCAGTTTATGGCGGGAGGGGCACAATGAGCAGTTCTTC.

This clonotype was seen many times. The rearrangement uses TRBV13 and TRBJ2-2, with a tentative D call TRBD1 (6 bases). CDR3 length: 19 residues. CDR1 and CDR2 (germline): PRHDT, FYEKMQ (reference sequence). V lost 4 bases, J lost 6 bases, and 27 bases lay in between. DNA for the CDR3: TGTGCCAGCAGCTCCCTAATACCCGACAGGACCTACCACGCCGGGGAGCTGTTTTTT. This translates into CASSSLIPDRTYHAGELFF.

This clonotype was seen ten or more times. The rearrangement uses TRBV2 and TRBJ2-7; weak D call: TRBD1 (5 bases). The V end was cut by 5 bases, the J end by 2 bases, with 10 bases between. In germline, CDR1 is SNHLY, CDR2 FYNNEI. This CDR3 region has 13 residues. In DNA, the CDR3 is TGTGCCAGCAGTTGGCAGGGCACCTACGAGCAGTACTTC. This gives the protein CASSWQGTYEQYF.